The 27 T cell receptor beta chains listed next were all sequenced from one sample in a study of blood T cell repertoires in COVID-19. Sequencing used immunoSEQ multiplex PCR; TCRdb keeps in-frame clones, though not all of them. In the table there are about 40,000 clones, roughly 82% of which are singletons. The sequencing input was peripheral blood. The receptor source for this set is a man aged 45 to 65 with active or convalescent COVID-19.

V usage is TRBV2 and J usage is TRBJ1-6; D gene uncertain. V lost 6 bases to trimming and J lost 7 bases, with 25 bases between them. CDR1 is SNHLY, CDR2 FYNNEI, per germline. The CDR3 is 18 amino acids. DNA of the CDR3: TGTGCCAGCAGGGGAGGAACAGTTGGATTAAACGGGAATTCACCCCTCCACTTT. Amino acids: CASRGGTVGLNGNSPLHF.

This rearrangement joins TRBV30 to TRBJ1-4; 8 bases map to TRBD1. This CDR3 comprises 16 residues. The germline CDR1 and CDR2 sequences are GTSNPN and SVGIG (reference sequence). V lost 3 bases, J lost 5 bases, and 11 bases stayed unmatched. CDR3 bases: TGTGCCTGGAGCCTAACCCGGACAGGGAGAAATGAAAAACTGTTTTTT. Its protein is CAWSLTRTGRNEKLFF.

This clone was recorded a few times. The chain is built from TRBV13 and TRBJ1-6; perhaps TRBD1 as D (5 bases). CDR1 and CDR2 from the germline V gene are PRHDT and FYEKMQ (reference sequence). This CDR3 is 17 amino acids long. V was pared by 2 bases and J by 1 base, with 12 bases between. The CDR3 loop is CASSLRQGGSYNSPLHF. Here the CDR3 DNA reads TGTGCCAGCAGCTTAAGGCAGGGTGGATCCTATAATTCACCCCTCCACTTT.

V usage is TRBV2 and J usage is TRBJ2-5; possibly TRBD1 for D (5 bases). The V and J ends lost 3 bases and 5 bases respectively, with 16 bases between them. CDR3 size: 15 residues. The germline V gene has CDR1 SNHLY and CDR2 FYNNEI. In nucleotides, the CDR3 is TGTGCCAGCAGTGATAATATAGGGGCTAGGGAGACCCAGTACTTC. Translation: CASSDNIGARETQYF.

The chain links TRBV27 to TRBJ2-1, with TRBD2 matching over 11 bases. V lost 4 bases and J lost 7; bases outside the gene matches: 6. From germline, CDR1 is MNHEY and CDR2 SMNVEV (reference sequence). The CDR3 length is 15 residues. This CDR3 reads CASSSGTSGDNEQFF. The CDR3 region has the DNA TGTGCCAGCAGTTCCGGGACTAGCGGCGATAATGAGCAGTTCTTC.

The V call is TRBV7-3, the J call TRBJ1-3; D may be TRBD1 (6 bases). CDR1 is SGHTA and CDR2 is FQGTGA in the germline V gene. There are 14 residues in the CDR3. Trimming shortened V by 5 bases and J by 4 bases, and 12 bases separated the two germline ends. The DNA for the CDR3 is TGTGCCAGCAGCCTACAGGGTACCGGAAACACCATATATTTT. Encoded protein: CASSLQGTGNTIYF.

The chain uses TRBV7-2 and TRBJ2-2; a weak D match, TRBD2 (7 bases). Germline assignment: CDR1 SGHTA and CDR2 FQGNSA. The CDR3 contains 15 residues. With 4 bases removed from V and 8 bases from J, the gap between germline ends came to 17 bases. CDR3 in amino acids: CASSSLRGGPGELFF. CDR3 nucleotides: TGTGCCAGCAGCTCTTTAAGGGGGGGCCCGGGGGAGCTGTTTTTT.

The chain carries TRBV7-9 and TRBJ2-5, with 9 bases aligning to TRBD2. The CDR3 extends over 14 amino acids. Looked up from germline, CDR1 is SEHNR and CDR2 is FQNEAQ (reference sequence). Trimming at V came to 5 bases and at J to 5 bases, leaving 6 bases not matched to a gene. This CDR3 is CASSPRGRDETQYF. The CDR3 DNA reads TGTGCCAGCAGCCCCCGCGGGAGGGATGAGACCCAGTACTTC.

The gene calls are TRBV27 and TRBJ1-1, with TRBD1 identical over 7 bases. This CDR3 comprises 13 residues. J gave up 4 bases and V 8 bases, and 7 bases lay outside the gene matches. Germline loops: CDR1 MNHEY, CDR2 SMNVEV (reference sequence). The CDR3 is CASGTGVTTEAFF. In DNA form, the CDR3 reads TGTGCCAGCGGAACAGGGGTAACCACTGAAGCTTTCTTT.

The rearrangement uses TRBV7-8 and TRBJ1-2; TRBD1 might be the D (5 bases). Per germline, CDR1 SGHVS and CDR2 FQNEAQ. The length of the CDR3 is 16 residues. The V and J ends lost 2 bases and 9 bases respectively, with 22 bases between them. CDR3 in amino acids: CASSLILMDKGGSYTF. The DNA of the CDR3 is TGTGCCAGCAGCTTAATTCTTATGGACAAAGGTGGGAGCTACACCTTC.

This chain connects TRBV7-9 to TRBJ2-7, with D tentatively TRBD1 (6 bases). The germline gives CDR1 SEHNR, CDR2 FQNEAQ (reference sequence). This CDR3 spans 17 amino acids. V lost 3 bases and J 2 bases, leaving 20 bases between the germline ends. The CDR3 here is CASSLKQGSGLTYEQYF. In DNA, the CDR3 is TGTGCCAGCAGCTTGAAACAGGGAAGCGGACTGACCTACGAGCAGTACTTC. Drawing the rest from reference TRBV7-9 and TRBJ2-7, the complete variable domain is DTGVSQNPRHKITKRGQNVTFRCDPISEHNRLYWYRQTLGQGPEFLTYFQNEAQLEKSRLLSDRFSAERPKGSFSTLEIQRTEQGDSAMYLCASSLKQGSGLTYEQYFGPGTRLTVT.

The chain links TRBV27 to TRBJ1-2, with D unresolved. V lost 0 bases, J lost 8 bases, and 16 bases lay in between. The germline gives CDR1 MNHEY, CDR2 SMNVEV (reference sequence). The CDR3 is made up of 15 amino acids. CDR3: CASSLSLSLAAGYTF. The CDR3 region has the DNA TGTGCCAGCAGTTTATCGCTTTCCCTCGCGGCCGGCTACACCTTC.

The rearrangement joins TRBV3-1 (or the pseudogene TRBV3-2) to TRBJ2-1; the D gene is possibly TRBD2 (6 bases). Germline V gives CDR1 LGHDT, CDR2 YNNKEL (reference sequence). The CDR3 consists of 15 residues. Trimming took 4 bases from V and 4 from J, leaving 14 bases between them. The CDR3 nucleotides are TGTGCCAGCAGCCTTCCCCGGGGGAAATACAATGAGCAGTTCTTC. Residues: CASSLPRGKYNEQFF.

The genes are TRBV5-1 and TRBJ2-2, with D unresolved. The V gene's germline CDR1 is SGHRS and CDR2 YFSETQ. V shed 2 bases and J shed 6 bases, with 8 bases lying between them. This CDR3 contains 13 residues. CDR3 region: CASSFRGPGELFF. The CDR3 coding sequence is TGCGCCAGCAGCTTTCGTGGCCCCGGGGAGCTGTTTTTT.

The rearrangement links TRBV7-6 to TRBJ1-5; TRBD1 matches at 11 bases. Per germline, CDR1 SGHVS and CDR2 FNYEAQ. CDR3 length equals 14 residues. V dropped 5 bases and J dropped 9; count of bases not matched to a gene: 6. CDR3 residues: CASSPDRGLWPQHF. DNA of the CDR3: TGTGCCAGCAGCCCGGACAGGGGGCTGTGGCCCCAGCATTTT.

The rearrangement links TRBV29-1 to TRBJ1-3, with 9 bases lining up with TRBD1. CDR1 is SQVTM and CDR2 is ANQGSEA in the germline V gene. This CDR3 has 17 amino acids. The V segment lost 2 bases and the J segment 4 bases; nucleotides outside the gene matches: 12. CDR3 nucleotides: TGCAGCGTTGAACCCACACCGGGACAGGGAGCGGGAAACACCATATATTTT. Translated: CSVEPTPGQGAGNTIYF. The complete variable domain, with remaining parts taken from reference TRBV29-1 and TRBJ1-3, reads SAVISQKPSRDICQRGTSLTIQCQVDSQVTMMFWYRQQPGQSLTLIATANQGSEATYESGFVIDKFPISRPNLTFSTLTVSNMSPEDSSIYLCSVEPTPGQGAGNTIYFGEGSWLTVV.

This clone has only one observation. This chain connects TRBV4-1 to TRBJ2-6; 8 bases are shared with TRBD1. There are 18 residues in the CDR3. Germline values: CDR1 MGHRA, CDR2 YSYEKL. V trimming: 7 bases; J trimming: 4 bases; junction bases outside the gene matches: 15. The CDR3 loop reads CASTLKRSGGAGANVLTF. The DNA of the CDR3 is TGCGCCAGCACACTCAAACGCTCAGGGGGCGCGGGGGCCAACGTCCTGACTTTC.

This clone appeared a few times. In DNA form, the CDR3 reads TGTGCCAGCAGCTCCTTGGGGGGGCTGGAGCAGTACTTC. Translation: CASSSLGGLEQYF. The chain recombines TRBV5-6 with TRBJ2-7, with a tentative D call TRBD2 (7 bases). The CDR3 is 13 residues long. Germline lookup yields CDR1 SGHDT and CDR2 YYEEEE. The germline V and J ends were trimmed by 3 bases and 7 bases, with 14 bases remaining between them.

The chain carries TRBV3-1 (or the pseudogene TRBV3-2) and TRBJ1-1, with 7 bases matching TRBD1. Germline assignment: CDR1 LGHDT and CDR2 YNNKEL (reference sequence). CDR3 length equals 14 residues. Trimming cost V 5 bases and J 0 bases; bases outside gene matches: 3. CDR3 DNA sequence: TGTGCCAGCAGCTACAGGGGATTGAACACTGAAGCTTTCTTT. Its translation: CASSYRGLNTEAFF.

This clone came up a few times. This sequence joins TRBV10-1 and TRBJ2-2; possibly TRBD1 for D (6 bases). Germline V gene sequence: CDR1 WNHNN, CDR2 SYGVQD (reference sequence). The CDR3 has 15 amino acids. Trimming removed 5 bases from V and 3 bases from J, with 13 bases in between. CDR3 in DNA: TGCGCCAGCAGTTCCCAGGGGCTAGACACCGGGGAGCTGTTTTTT. Its translation: CASSSQGLDTGELFF.

This clone appeared once. V and J are TRBV28 and TRBJ1-5, with 9 bases fitting TRBD1. The trim removed 6 bases at V and 0 bases at J, leaving 9 bases unmatched. Germline lookup yields CDR1 MDHEN and CDR2 SYDVKM. This CDR3 comprises 17 residues. The CDR3 bases are TGTGCCAGCAGCTTAACAGGGGGCCGCTATAGCAATCAGCCCCAGCATTTT. Encoded protein: CASSLTGGRYSNQPQHF.

This chain connects TRBV29-1 to TRBJ1-2, with unresolved D. The germline CDR1 and CDR2 sequences are SQVTM and ANQGSEA. The CDR3 sequence is 16 residues long. The germline V and J ends were trimmed by 5 bases and 3 bases, with 22 bases remaining between them. The CDR3: CSVLTPHGKRDYGYTF. In DNA, the CDR3 is TGCAGCGTTCTAACCCCCCATGGGAAGCGGGACTATGGCTACACCTTC. The full variable domain, its missing parts supplied by reference TRBV29-1 and TRBJ1-2, is SAVISQKPSRDICQRGTSLTIQCQVDSQVTMMFWYRQQPGQSLTLIATANQGSEATYESGFVIDKFPISRPNLTFSTLTVSNMSPEDSSIYLCSVLTPHGKRDYGYTFGSGTRLTVV.

This chain links TRBV10-3 with TRBJ1-2; D is unclear. The length of the CDR3 is 14 residues. Germline V CDR1 and CDR2: ENHRY, SYGVKD. V lost 0 bases and J 2 bases, leaving 7 bases between the germline ends. The CDR3 DNA reads TGTGCCATCAGTGAGTCGGTCAGAAACTATGGCTACACCTTC. As protein: CAISESVRNYGYTF.

This chain's CDR3 is CASSLEGGFLNSPLHF. The CDR3 region has the DNA TGTGCCAGCAGCTTAGAAGGGGGCTTCCTTAATTCACCCCTCCACTTT. The V and J genes are TRBV7-2 and TRBJ1-6, with 7 bases identical to TRBD1. Germline V lookup: CDR1 SGHTA, CDR2 FQGNSA. The CDR3 loop spans 16 amino acids. Germline trimming cut 1 base from V and 6 bases from J; bases unmatched to any gene: 6.

The gene calls are TRBV7-2 and TRBJ2-2; TRBD2 matches 7 bases. V lost 3 bases, J lost 1 base, and 2 bases stayed unmatched. Germline assignment: CDR1 SGHTA and CDR2 FQGNSA. The CDR3 runs 15 residues. CDR3 DNA sequence: TGTGCCAGCAGCTTCTCTAGCGGGAACACCGGGGAGCTGTTTTTT. Encoded protein: CASSFSSGNTGELFF.

This clone is large (0.1 to 1%) by share. The genes are TRBV12-3 or TRBV12-4 and TRBJ1-5, with a tentative D call TRBD1 (6 bases). The CDR3 has 13 amino acids. Deletions cut 7 bases from V and 4 bases from J, with 11 bases between. CDR3 sequence: CASTTGLNQPQHF. Written as DNA, the CDR3 is TGTGCCAGCACTACAGGGTTAAATCAGCCCCAGCATTTT.

This chain links TRBV7-6 with TRBJ2-3; no clear D gene. Germline-derived CDR1 and CDR2 are SGHVS and FNYEAQ. There are 15 residues in the CDR3. Trimming pared 5 bases from V and 0 bases from J, leaving 12 bases between. Here the CDR3 DNA reads TGTGCCAGCAGCCGCGAGGTCTCTAGCACAGATACGCAGTATTTT. It yields the protein CASSREVSSTDTQYF.